A single sample is the source of the 9 T cell receptor beta chains below, sequenced in a study of monozygotic twins with inflammatory bowel disease. TCRdb processed the 5' RACE reads again and assigns one entry to each CDR3 protein, with no DNA. This sample's table reports about 300,000 distinct CDR3 sequences. The sequencing sample was made of blood. The receptors were gathered from a human donor with ulcerative colitis or Crohn's disease, or a healthy co-twin of an affected twin (not recorded which).

The chain links TRBV19 to TRBJ1-3; the D gene TCRdb calls, TRBD1, cannot be checked with no DNA. CDR3 size: 15 residues. Per germline, CDR1 LNHDA and CDR2 SQIVND (reference sequence). The CDR3 loop is CASSRGGRSGNTIYF.

The chain combines TRBV11-1 with TRBJ2-1; the D call of TRBD2 rests on TCRdb alone, since no DNA is present to check it. Germline CDR1 SGHAT, CDR2 FQDESV (reference sequence). CDR3 size: 16 residues. The CDR3 spells CASSILLAGGYNEQFF.

The chain's CDR3 is CASSTTQGRVFTF. The chain employs TRBV7-8 and TRBJ1-2. Germline lookup yields CDR1 SGHVS and CDR2 FQNEAQ. The CDR3 contains 13 residues.

The chain carries TRBV4-3 and TRBJ2-1; TCRdb gives TRBD1 as the D gene, but with no DNA this cannot be confirmed. The CDR3 runs 16 residues. The V gene's germline CDR1 is LGHNA and CDR2 YSLEER. This CDR3 reads CASSQTTGLWGNEQFF.

The rearrangement links TRBV7-9 to TRBJ2-7; lacking DNA, the TRBD1 call made by TCRdb goes unchecked. Germline lookup yields CDR1 SEHNR and CDR2 FQNEAQ (reference sequence). This CDR3 contains 12 residues. This CDR3 is CASRSDRYEQYF.

The chain has TRBV27 and TRBJ2-7; TCRdb proposes TRBD2, but this gene call is untestable without DNA. Germline CDR1 and CDR2: MNHEY and SMNVEV (reference sequence). This CDR3 has 18 residues. The CDR3 sequence is CASTGISGGLGRSYEQYF.

This chain connects TRBV5-1 to TRBJ1-1; TCRdb calls TRBD1, which cannot be checked without DNA. This CDR3 has 14 residues. The germline CDR1 and CDR2 sequences are SGHRS and YFSETQ. This CDR3 reads CASSAPHLNTEAFF.

The chain links TRBV6-2 or TRBV6-3 to TRBJ2-2; TCRdb indicates TRBD1, and absent DNA this call remains unverified. This CDR3 is built from 17 residues. Germline CDR1 and CDR2: MNHEY and SVGEGT. CDR3: CASSYYPDQWNTGELFF.

The chain couples TRBV12-3 or TRBV12-4 to TRBJ2-7; TCRdb lists TRBD1, though no DNA is available to test this call. CDR3 length equals 15 residues. The CDR3 reads CASSFPTGGDYEQYF.